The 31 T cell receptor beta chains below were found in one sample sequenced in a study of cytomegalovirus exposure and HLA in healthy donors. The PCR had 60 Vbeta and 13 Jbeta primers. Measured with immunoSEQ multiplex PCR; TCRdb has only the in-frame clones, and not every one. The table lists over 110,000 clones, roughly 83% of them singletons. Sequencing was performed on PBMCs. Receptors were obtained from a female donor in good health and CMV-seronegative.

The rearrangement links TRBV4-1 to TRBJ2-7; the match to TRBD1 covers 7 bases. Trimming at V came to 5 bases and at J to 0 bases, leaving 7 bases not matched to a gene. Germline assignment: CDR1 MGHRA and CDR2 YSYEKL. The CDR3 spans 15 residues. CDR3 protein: CASSWRTGVSYEQYF. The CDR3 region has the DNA TGCGCCAGCAGCTGGCGGACAGGCGTCTCCTACGAGCAGTACTTC.

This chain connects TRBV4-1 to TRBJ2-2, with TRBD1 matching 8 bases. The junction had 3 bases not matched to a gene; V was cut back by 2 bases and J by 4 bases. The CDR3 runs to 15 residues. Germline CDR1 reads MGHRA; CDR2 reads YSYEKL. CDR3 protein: CASSQQGAGTGELFF. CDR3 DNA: TGCGCCAGCAGCCAACAGGGGGCGGGCACCGGGGAGCTGTTTTTT.

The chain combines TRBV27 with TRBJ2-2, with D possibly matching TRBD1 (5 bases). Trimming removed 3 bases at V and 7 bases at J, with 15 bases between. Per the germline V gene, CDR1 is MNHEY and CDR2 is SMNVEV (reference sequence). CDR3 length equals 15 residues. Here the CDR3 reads CASSLGLVFGGELFF. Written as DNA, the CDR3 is TGTGCCAGCAGTTTGGGGCTAGTGTTCGGCGGGGAGCTGTTTTTT.

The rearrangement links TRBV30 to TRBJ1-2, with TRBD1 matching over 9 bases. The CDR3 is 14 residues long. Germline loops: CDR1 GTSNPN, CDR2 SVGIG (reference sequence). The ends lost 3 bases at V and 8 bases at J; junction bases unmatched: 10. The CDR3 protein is CAWRPTGGWRGYTF. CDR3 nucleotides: TGTGCCTGGAGACCGACAGGGGGATGGCGGGGCTACACCTTC. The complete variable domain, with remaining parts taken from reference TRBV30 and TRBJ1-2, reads SQTIHQWPATLVQPVGSPLSLECTVEGTSNPNLYWYRQAAGRGLQLLFYSVGIGQISSEVPQNLSASRPQDRQFILSSKKLLLSDSGFYLCAWRPTGGWRGYTFGSGTRLTVV.

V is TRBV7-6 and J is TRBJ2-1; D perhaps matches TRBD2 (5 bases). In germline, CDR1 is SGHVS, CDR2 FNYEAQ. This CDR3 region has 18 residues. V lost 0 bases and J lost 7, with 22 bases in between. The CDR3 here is CASSLAEDGYIQRNEQFF. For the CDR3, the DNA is TGTGCCAGCAGCTTAGCGGAGGATGGCTACATTCAGAGGAATGAGCAGTTCTTC.

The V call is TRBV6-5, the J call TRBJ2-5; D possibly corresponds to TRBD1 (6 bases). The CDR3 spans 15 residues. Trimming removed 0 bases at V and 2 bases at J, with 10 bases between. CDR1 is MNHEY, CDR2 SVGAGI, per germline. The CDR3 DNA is TGTGCCAGCAGTTACTCCAGGACAGCACAAGAGACCCAGTACTTC. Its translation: CASSYSRTAQETQYF.

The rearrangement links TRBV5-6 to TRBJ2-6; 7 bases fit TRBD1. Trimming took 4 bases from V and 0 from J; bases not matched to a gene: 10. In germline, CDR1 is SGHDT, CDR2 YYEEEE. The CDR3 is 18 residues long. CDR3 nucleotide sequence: TGTGCCAGCAGCATGACCGGGACAGTCCCCTCTGGGGCCAACGTCCTGACTTTC. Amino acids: CASSMTGTVPSGANVLTF.

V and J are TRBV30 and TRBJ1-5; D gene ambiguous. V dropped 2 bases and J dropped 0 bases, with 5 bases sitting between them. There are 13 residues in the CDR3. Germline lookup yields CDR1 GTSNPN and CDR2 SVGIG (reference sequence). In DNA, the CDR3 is TGTGCCTGGAGTAGCCATAGCAATCAGCCCCAGCATTTT. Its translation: CAWSSHSNQPQHF.

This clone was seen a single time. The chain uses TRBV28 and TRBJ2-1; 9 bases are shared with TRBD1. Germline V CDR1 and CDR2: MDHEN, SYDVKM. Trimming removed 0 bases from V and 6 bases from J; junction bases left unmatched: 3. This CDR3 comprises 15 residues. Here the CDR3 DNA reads TGTGCCAGCAGTTTATGGACAGGGGGTAGCAATGAGCAGTTCTTC. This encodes CASSLWTGGSNEQFF.

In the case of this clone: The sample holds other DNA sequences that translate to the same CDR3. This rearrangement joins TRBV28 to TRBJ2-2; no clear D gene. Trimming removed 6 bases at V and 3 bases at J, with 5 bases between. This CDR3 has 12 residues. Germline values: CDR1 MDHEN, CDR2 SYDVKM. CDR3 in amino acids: CASSSDTGELFF. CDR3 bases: TGTGCCAGCAGCTCAGACACCGGGGAGCTGTTTTTT.

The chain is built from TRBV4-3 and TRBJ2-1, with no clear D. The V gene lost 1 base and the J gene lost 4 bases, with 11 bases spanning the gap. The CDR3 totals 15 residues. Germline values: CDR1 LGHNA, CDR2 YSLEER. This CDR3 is CASSQAVGEYNEQFF. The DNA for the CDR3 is TGCGCCAGCAGCCAAGCAGTAGGAGAATACAATGAGCAGTTCTTC.

The CDR3 sequence: CASTGTRGREQYF. Written as DNA, the CDR3 is TGTGCCAGCACGGGAACCAGGGGCCGTGAGCAGTACTTC. V usage is TRBV6-6 and J usage is TRBJ2-7; TRBD1 is a possible D gene (6 bases). V was clipped by 7 bases and J by 7 bases, with 17 bases between them. Germline loops: CDR1 MNHNY, CDR2 SVGAGI (reference sequence). The CDR3 is made up of 13 amino acids.

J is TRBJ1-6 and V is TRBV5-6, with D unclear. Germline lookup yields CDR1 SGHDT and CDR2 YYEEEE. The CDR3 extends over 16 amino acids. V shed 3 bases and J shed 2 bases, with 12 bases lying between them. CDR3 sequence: CASSSVRVPYNSPLHF. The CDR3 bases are TGTGCCAGCAGCTCTGTGCGGGTCCCCTATAATTCACCCCTCCACTTT.

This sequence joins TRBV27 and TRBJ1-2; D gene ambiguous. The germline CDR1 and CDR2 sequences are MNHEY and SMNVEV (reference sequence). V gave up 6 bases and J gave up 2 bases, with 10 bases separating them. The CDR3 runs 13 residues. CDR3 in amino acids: CASSPRRNYGYTF. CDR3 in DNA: TGTGCCAGCAGCCCAAGGAGAAACTATGGCTACACCTTC.

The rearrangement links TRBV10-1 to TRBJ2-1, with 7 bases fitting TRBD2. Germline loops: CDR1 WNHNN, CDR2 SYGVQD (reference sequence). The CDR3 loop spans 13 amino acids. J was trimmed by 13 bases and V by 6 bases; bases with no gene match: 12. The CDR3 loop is CASSLGSGALQFF. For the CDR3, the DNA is TGCGCCAGCAGCCTGGGGAGCGGGGCACTTCAGTTCTTC.

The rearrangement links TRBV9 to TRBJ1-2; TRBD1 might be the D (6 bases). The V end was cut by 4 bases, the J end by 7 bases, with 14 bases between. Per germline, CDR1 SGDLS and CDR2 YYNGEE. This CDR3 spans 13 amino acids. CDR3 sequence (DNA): TGTGCCAGCAGCCCGTCTGGGGGCAGTGGCTACACCTTC. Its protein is CASSPSGGSGYTF.

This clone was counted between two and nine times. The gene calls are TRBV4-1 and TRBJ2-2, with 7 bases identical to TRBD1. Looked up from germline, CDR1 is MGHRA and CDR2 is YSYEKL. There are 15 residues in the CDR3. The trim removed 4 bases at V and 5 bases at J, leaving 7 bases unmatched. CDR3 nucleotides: TGCGCCAGCAGCCCAACGGGACAGTCTACCGGGGAGCTGTTTTTT. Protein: CASSPTGQSTGELFF.

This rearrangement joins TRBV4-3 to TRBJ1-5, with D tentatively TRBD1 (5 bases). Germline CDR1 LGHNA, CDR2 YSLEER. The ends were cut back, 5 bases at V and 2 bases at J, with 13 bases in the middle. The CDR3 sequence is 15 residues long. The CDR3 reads CASSTRREGNQPQHF. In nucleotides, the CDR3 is TGCGCCAGCAGCACCCGCAGGGAAGGCAATCAGCCCCAGCATTTT.

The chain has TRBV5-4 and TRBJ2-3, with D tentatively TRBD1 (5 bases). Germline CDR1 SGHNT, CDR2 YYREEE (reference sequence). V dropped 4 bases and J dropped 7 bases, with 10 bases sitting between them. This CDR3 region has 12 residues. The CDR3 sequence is CASSLGPNTQYF. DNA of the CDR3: TGTGCCAGCAGCCTGGGGCCCAATACGCAGTATTTT.

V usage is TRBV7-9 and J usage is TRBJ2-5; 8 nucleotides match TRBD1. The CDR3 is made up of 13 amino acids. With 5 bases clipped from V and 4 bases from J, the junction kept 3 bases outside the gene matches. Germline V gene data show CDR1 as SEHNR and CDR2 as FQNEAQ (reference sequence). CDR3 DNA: TGTGCCAGCAGCCAAACAGGGGGAGAGACCCAGTACTTC. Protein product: CASSQTGGETQYF.

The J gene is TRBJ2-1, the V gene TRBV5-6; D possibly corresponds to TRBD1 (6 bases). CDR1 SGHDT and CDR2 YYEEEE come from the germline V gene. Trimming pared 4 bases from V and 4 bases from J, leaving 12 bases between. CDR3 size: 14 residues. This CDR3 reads CASSPARGYNEQFF. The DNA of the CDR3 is TGTGCCAGCAGCCCCGCCAGGGGTTACAATGAGCAGTTCTTC.

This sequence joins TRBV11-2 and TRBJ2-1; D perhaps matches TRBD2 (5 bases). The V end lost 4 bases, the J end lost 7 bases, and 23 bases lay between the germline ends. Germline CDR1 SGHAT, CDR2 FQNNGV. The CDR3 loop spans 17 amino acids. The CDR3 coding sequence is TGTGCCAGCAGCTCAGCCGGGTTAGGTGAGCGGAGGAATGAGCAGTTCTTC. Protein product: CASSSAGLGERRNEQFF.

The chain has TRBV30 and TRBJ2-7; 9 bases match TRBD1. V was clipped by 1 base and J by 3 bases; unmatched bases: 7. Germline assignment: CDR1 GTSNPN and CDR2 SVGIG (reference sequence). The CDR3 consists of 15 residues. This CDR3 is CAWSADRGDNYEQYF. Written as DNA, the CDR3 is TGTGCCTGGAGTGCGGACAGGGGCGATAACTACGAGCAGTACTTC.

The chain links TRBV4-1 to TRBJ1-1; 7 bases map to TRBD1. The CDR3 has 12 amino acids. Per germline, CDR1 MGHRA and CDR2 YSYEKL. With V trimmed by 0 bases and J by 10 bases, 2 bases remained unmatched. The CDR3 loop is CASSQETGVAFF. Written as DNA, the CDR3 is TGCGCCAGCAGCCAAGAAACAGGGGTAGCTTTCTTT.

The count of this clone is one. The CDR3 DNA sequence: TGTGCCAGCAGTGAGGGACAAGCGGTAGAGACCCAGTACTTC. Amino acid sequence: CASSEGQAVETQYF. The rearrangement links TRBV2 to TRBJ2-5; a weak D match, TRBD1 (6 bases). Germline loops: CDR1 SNHLY, CDR2 FYNNEI. The CDR3 contains 14 residues. The V and J ends lost 3 bases and 4 bases respectively, with 12 bases between them.

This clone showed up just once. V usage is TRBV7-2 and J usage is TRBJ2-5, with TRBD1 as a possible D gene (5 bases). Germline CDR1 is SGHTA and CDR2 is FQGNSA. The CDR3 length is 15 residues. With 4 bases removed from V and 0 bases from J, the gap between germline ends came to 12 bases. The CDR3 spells CASSWVGRNQETQYF. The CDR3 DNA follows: TGTGCCAGCAGCTGGGTGGGGCGGAACCAAGAGACCCAGTACTTC. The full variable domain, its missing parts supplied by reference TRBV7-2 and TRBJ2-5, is GAGVSQSPSNKVTEKGKDVELRCDPISGHTALYWYRQSLGQGLEFLIYFQGNSAPDKSGLPSDRFSAERTGGSVSTLTIQRTQQEDSAVYLCASSWVGRNQETQYFGPGTRLLVL.

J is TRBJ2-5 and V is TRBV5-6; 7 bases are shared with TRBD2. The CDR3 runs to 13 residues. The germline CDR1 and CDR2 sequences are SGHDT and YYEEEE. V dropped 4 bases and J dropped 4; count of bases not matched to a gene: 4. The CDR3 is CASSLGGGETQYF. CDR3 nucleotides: TGTGCCAGCAGCCTGGGGGGGGGAGAGACCCAGTACTTC.

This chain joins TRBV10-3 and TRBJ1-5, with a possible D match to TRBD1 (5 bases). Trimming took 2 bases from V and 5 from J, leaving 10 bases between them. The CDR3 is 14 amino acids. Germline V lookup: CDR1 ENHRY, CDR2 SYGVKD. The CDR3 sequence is CAISETGWDQPQHF. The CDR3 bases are TGTGCCATCAGTGAGACAGGATGGGATCAGCCCCAGCATTTT.

CDR3 bases: TGTGCCAGCAGCCCCCGGGGCGGACAGGGTGCCACTGAAGCTTTCTTT. Protein sequence: CASSPRGGQGATEAFF. This chain joins TRBV5-6 and TRBJ1-1; TRBD1 agrees at 8 bases. The germline V gene encodes CDR1 SGHDT and CDR2 YYEEEE. CDR3 length equals 16 residues. V was pared by 4 bases and J by 4 bases, with 12 bases of the junction left unmatched.

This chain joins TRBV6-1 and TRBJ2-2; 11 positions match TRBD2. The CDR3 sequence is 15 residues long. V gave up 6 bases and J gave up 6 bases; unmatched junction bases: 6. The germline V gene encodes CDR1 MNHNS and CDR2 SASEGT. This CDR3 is CASRVAGGPAGELFF. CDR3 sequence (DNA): TGTGCCAGCAGAGTAGCGGGGGGGCCCGCCGGGGAGCTGTTTTTT.

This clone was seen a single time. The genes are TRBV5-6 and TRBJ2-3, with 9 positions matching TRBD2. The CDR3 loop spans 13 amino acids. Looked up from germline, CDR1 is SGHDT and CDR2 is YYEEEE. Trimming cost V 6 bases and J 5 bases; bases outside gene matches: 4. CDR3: CASTRTSVDTQYF. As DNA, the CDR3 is TGTGCCAGCACAAGGACTAGCGTAGATACGCAGTATTTT.